A single sample is the source of the 20 T cell receptor beta chains below, sequenced in a study of beta chain features in type 1 diabetes. Expressed TCRB transcripts were sequenced, since all the RNA that had been isolated was reverse transcribed. Sequencing was performed with immunoSEQ multiplex PCR; in TCRdb, only in-frame clones are kept and a portion is missing. The profile shows some 410,000 clones, approximately 14% of them singletons. Sequenced sample: naive CD4+ T cells from blood. Receptors were obtained from a man under 40 in good health.

In this sample, this clone turned up once. V usage is TRBV6-1 and J usage is TRBJ2-7; 7 bases map to TRBD1. Germline-derived CDR1 and CDR2 are MNHNS and SASEGT. V shed 5 bases, J shed 0 bases, and the junction held 4 bases outside the gene matches. The CDR3 totals 14 residues. The CDR3 reads CASSPHRGSYEQYF. The CDR3 coding sequence is TGTGCCAGCAGTCCACACAGGGGCTCCTACGAGCAGTACTTC.

This chain connects TRBV6-5 to TRBJ2-1; 14 bases match TRBD2. CDR1 MNHEY and CDR2 SVGAGI come from the germline V gene. J gave up 5 bases and V 6 bases, and 3 bases lay outside the gene matches. The CDR3 is 15 residues long. The CDR3 region is CASSRLAGGNNEQFF. CDR3 DNA: TGTGCCAGCAGCCGACTAGCGGGAGGGAACAATGAGCAGTTCTTC.

V and J are TRBV4-3 and TRBJ2-7, with 7 positions matching TRBD1. This CDR3 has 16 amino acids. The germline gives CDR1 LGHNA, CDR2 YSLEER. The junction had 8 bases not matched to a gene; V was cut back by 1 base and J by 2 bases. In DNA, the CDR3 is TGCGCCAGCAGCCAAGTGTGGCCGGGACAGCCCTACGAGCAGTACTTC. This codes for CASSQVWPGQPYEQYF.

This clone was recorded a few times. The rearrangement uses TRBV7-9 and TRBJ2-7, with D hard to call. Germline CDR1 reads SEHNR; CDR2 reads FQNEAQ (reference sequence). V was trimmed by 1 base and J by 3 bases, leaving 13 bases between them. The CDR3 loop spans 15 amino acids. CDR3 bases: TGTGCCAGCAGCTTAGACGCTACCGGACGCTACGAGCAGTACTTC. It is translated as CASSLDATGRYEQYF.

The chain carries TRBV4-3 and TRBJ1-2; maybe TRBD1 (6 bases). Germline lookup yields CDR1 LGHNA and CDR2 YSLEER. The CDR3 is 14 amino acids. Trimming removed 2 bases from V and 4 bases from J, with 11 bases in between. The CDR3 DNA follows: TGCGCCAGCAGCCAAACCGGACAGTCCTATGGCTACACCTTC. This sequence encodes CASSQTGQSYGYTF.

A few counts support this clone. The genes are TRBV9 and TRBJ2-7; TRBD1 aligns across 8 bases. Germline CDR1 is SGDLS and CDR2 is YYNGEE. With 0 bases clipped from V and 4 bases from J, the junction kept 9 bases outside the gene matches. The CDR3 length is 16 residues. The CDR3, as DNA: TGTGCCAGCAGCGTAGCCTCGGGACAGGTAGAGTACGAGCAGTACTTC. This encodes CASSVASGQVEYEQYF.

The chain joins TRBV27 to TRBJ2-3; D may be TRBD2 (6 bases). The V gene lost 7 bases and the J gene lost 8 bases, with 22 bases spanning the gap. Germline CDR1 MNHEY, CDR2 SMNVEV (reference sequence). The CDR3 is made up of 15 amino acids. The CDR3 region is CASTLLGGRQGTQYF. The CDR3 DNA reads TGTGCCAGCACCCTCCTAGGAGGGAGGCAGGGTACGCAGTATTTT.

This clone was seen only a few times. The chain joins TRBV6-5 to TRBJ1-1; D unclear. The CDR3 loop spans 12 amino acids. CDR1 and CDR2 from the germline V gene are MNHEY and SVGAGI. V lost 6 bases to trimming and J lost 0 bases, with 5 bases between them. CDR3 in amino acids: CASRRVNTEAFF. The CDR3 coding sequence is TGTGCCAGCAGAAGGGTGAACACTGAAGCTTTCTTT.

This clone was seen more than once but under ten times. This chain links TRBV9 with TRBJ2-2; 7 bases are shared with TRBD1. The CDR3 length is 15 residues. J lost 1 base, V lost 5 bases, and 5 bases had no gene match. The germline V gene has CDR1 SGDLS and CDR2 YYNGEE. CDR3 DNA sequence: TGTGCCAGCAGATTAGGACAGGAGAACACCGGGGAGCTGTTTTTT. It codes for CASRLGQENTGELFF.

This chain connects TRBV10-3 to TRBJ2-3, with D hard to call. CDR1 ENHRY and CDR2 SYGVKD come from the germline V gene. This CDR3 has 14 residues. Deletions cut 5 bases from V and 1 base from J, with 10 bases between. The CDR3 nucleotides are TGTGCCATCAGTCCGACACTGGGCACAGATACGCAGTATTTT. The encoded protein is CAISPTLGTDTQYF.

This clone was found a few times. V is TRBV29-1 and J is TRBJ2-1; D is uncertain. V shed 3 bases and J shed 8 bases, with 11 bases lying between them. The CDR3 sequence is 12 residues long. CDR1 and CDR2 (germline): SQVTM, ANQGSEA. CDR3 loop: CSVDGKVDEQFF. Written as DNA, the CDR3 is TGCAGCGTTGATGGAAAGGTTGATGAGCAGTTCTTC.

Only one count was recorded for this clone. The chain has TRBV5-1 and TRBJ1-4; tentative D call: TRBD1 (5 bases). Germline V gives CDR1 SGHRS, CDR2 YFSETQ. The CDR3 length is 16 residues. V was shortened by 3 bases and J by 0 bases, with 12 bases between the two germline ends. Written as DNA, the CDR3 is TGCGCCAGCAGCTCGGGGGAAAGAACAACTAATGAAAAACTGTTTTTT. It yields the protein CASSSGERTTNEKLFF. Full variable domain (rest looked up from reference TRBV5-1 and TRBJ1-4): KAGVTQTPRYLIKTRGQQVTLSCSPISGHRSVSWYQQTPGQGLQFLFEYFSETQRNKGNFPGRFSGRQFSNSRSEMNVSTLELGDSALYLCASSSGERTTNEKLFFGSGTQLSVL.

The rearrangement uses TRBV5-4 and TRBJ1-1; D is uncertain. The CDR3 consists of 12 residues. Germline V CDR1 and CDR2: SGHNT, YYREEE (reference sequence). The V gene lost 2 bases and the J gene lost 11 bases, with 13 bases spanning the gap. The CDR3 nucleotides read TGTGCCAGCAGCTTTCAAGAGTTGGAGGCTTTCTTT. Protein: CASSFQELEAFF.

The chain links TRBV5-4 to TRBJ2-5, with TRBD2 matching over 11 bases. Germline V CDR1 and CDR2: SGHNT, YYREEE (reference sequence). V gave up 2 bases and J gave up 2 bases; unmatched junction bases: 2. This CDR3 region has 15 residues. The CDR3 DNA follows: TGTGCCAGCAGCTTCCGACTAGCGGGGCAAGAGACCCAGTACTTC. Protein product: CASSFRLAGQETQYF.

This clone appeared a few times. In DNA form, the CDR3 reads TGTGCCAGCAGCCAAGTCACCCCCCAGGGGGCTACTGAAGCTTTCTTT. It specifies CASSQVTPQGATEAFF. The rearrangement joins TRBV14 to TRBJ1-1; 8 bases are a match to TRBD1. This CDR3 is 16 amino acids long. Germline V gene sequence: CDR1 SGHDN, CDR2 FVKESK. V was pared by 1 base and J by 5 bases, with 9 bases of the junction left unmatched.

This clone was counted only a few times. This chain uses TRBV18 with TRBJ2-7; 10 bases agree with TRBD1. This CDR3 has 16 residues. The V gene's germline CDR1 is KGHSH and CDR2 LQKENI. The ends lost 6 bases at V and 7 bases at J; junction bases unmatched: 15. In nucleotides, the CDR3 is TGTGCCAGCTCCCGGACCCCCGGGACAGGGGCCTGGGAGCAGTACTTC. It encodes CASSRTPGTGAWEQYF.

The chain couples TRBV19 to TRBJ2-3; D call uncertain. With 8 bases removed from V and 0 bases from J, the gap between germline ends came to 12 bases. This CDR3 is 14 amino acids long. Looked up from germline, CDR1 is LNHDA and CDR2 is SQIVND (reference sequence). This CDR3 is CASSHGTSTDTQYF. The CDR3 DNA is TGTGCCAGTTCCCACGGCACGAGCACAGATACGCAGTATTTT.

This clone occurred a few times. This rearrangement joins TRBV7-3 to TRBJ2-3, with D uncertain. The V gene's germline CDR1 is SGHTA and CDR2 FQGTGA. Between the trimmed V and J ends, which lost 0 bases and 7 bases, there was a span of 11 bases. The CDR3 contains 14 residues. The CDR3: CASSLTPASNTQYF. Here the CDR3 DNA reads TGTGCCAGCAGCTTAACGCCAGCCTCGAATACGCAGTATTTT. Full variable domain (missing parts from reference TRBV7-3 and TRBJ2-3): GAGVSQTPSNKVTEKGKYVELRCDPISGHTALYWYRQSLGQGPEFLIYFQGTGAADDSGLPNDRFFAVRPEGSVSTLKIQRTERGDSAVYLCASSLTPASNTQYFGPGTRLTVL.

The chain employs TRBV2 and TRBJ2-7; 7 bases are shared with TRBD1. This CDR3 spans 14 amino acids. Germline CDR1 reads SNHLY; CDR2 reads FYNNEI. Trimming cost V 5 bases and J 2 bases; bases outside gene matches: 6. In nucleotides, the CDR3 is TGTGCCAGCAGTCTGGTGACAGGGACCTACGAGCAGTACTTC. This translates into CASSLVTGTYEQYF.

V usage is TRBV19 and J usage is TRBJ1-2; D uncertain. The germline V gene encodes CDR1 LNHDA and CDR2 SQIVND (reference sequence). The germline V and J ends were trimmed by 5 bases and 7 bases, with 14 bases remaining between them. The CDR3 totals 13 residues. The CDR3 DNA sequence: TGTGCCAGTAGTCCCCCTCCCCCGGGTGGCTACACCTTC. It is translated as CASSPPPPGGYTF.